The clone carrying this T cell receptor beta chain was seen only once. Its antigen is unknown. The sample originates from a study of T cell responses to AZD1222 COVID-19 vaccine. Study-wide points: Increased Spike-specific TCR breadth and depth were observed after two AZD1222 doses.

This CDR3 has 14 residues. With 1 base removed from V and 2 bases from J, the gap between germline ends came to 9 bases. From germline, CDR1 is SNHLY and CDR2 FYNNEI. Assay used: immunoSEQ multiplex PCR; TCRdb lists only in-frame clones, some missing. The sample carries about 190,000 clones, 85% to 95% recorded once. Sequencing used peripheral blood, obtained on day 0 of AZD1222 vaccination. The rearrangement joins TRBV2 to TRBJ2-7; D is undetermined. This clonotype originated in an adult in good health. The CDR3 loop is CASSEGPLAYEQYF. The CDR3, as DNA: TGTGCCAGCAGTGAAGGACCCCTTGCCTACGAGCAGTACTTC. Together with reference TRBV2 and TRBJ2-7, the CDR3 gives the full variable domain: EPEVTQTPSHQVTQMGQEVILRCVPISNHLYFYWYRQILGQKVEFLVSFYNNEISEKSEIFDDQFSVERPDGSNFTLKIRSTKLEDSAMYFCASSEGPLAYEQYFGPGTRLTVT.